Following are 32 T cell receptor beta chains from one sample sequenced in a study of CDR3 diversity in severe acne (dated by TCRdb to about 2019). The library was prepared using PCR. Instrument on record: Illumina HiSeq 2000. TCRdb took the public reads, trimmed them with fastp at Q25, ran MiXCR for clone calling and kept in-frame beta chains. CDR3 protein duplicates are merged, each entry listing the most common genes and DNA. Here the sample has fewer than 90,000 distinct CDR3 sequences; 45% to 50% occur a single time. The ten most abundant clones make up 11% of the sample. What was sequenced was blood. Receptors originate from a male donor with severe acne vulgaris.

About this clonotype: Given a much more abundant clone one base away, this may be a read error. The genes are TRBV9 and TRBJ1-2; tentative D call: TRBD1 (6 bases). The CDR3 length is 16 residues. Per the germline V gene, CDR1 is SGDLS and CDR2 is YYNGEE. CDR3 protein: CASSVDRTASNCGYTF. Written as DNA, the CDR3 is TGTGCCAGCAGCGTAGACCGGACAGCTTCTAACTGTGGCTACACCTTC.

The rearrangement joins TRBV13 to TRBJ2-5; TRBD2 matches 7 bases. The V and J ends lost 3 bases and 2 bases, in that order; junction bases with no gene match: 3. Germline V gene data show CDR1 as PRHDT and CDR2 as FYEKMQ (reference sequence). There are 14 residues in the CDR3. The CDR3 nucleotides are TGTGCCAGCAGCTTCCCTAGCGGTCAAGAGACCCAGTACTTC. Encoded protein: CASSFPSGQETQYF.

The CDR3 spells CASSFDREETQYF. The DNA of the CDR3 is TGCGCCAGCAGCTTTGACAGAGAAGAGACCCAGTACTTC. The chain employs TRBV5-1 and TRBJ2-5; possibly TRBD1 for D (5 bases). The V end was cut by 2 bases, the J end by 3 bases, with 8 bases between. Germline V gene data show CDR1 as SGHRS and CDR2 as YFSETQ. The CDR3 loop spans 13 amino acids.

This clonotype has ten or more counts. This rearrangement joins TRBV24-1 to TRBJ2-7, with 9 bases lining up with TRBD2. The CDR3 spans 18 residues. Germline loops: CDR1 KGHDR, CDR2 SFDVKD. V shed 3 bases, J shed 3 bases, and the junction held 14 bases outside the gene matches. For the CDR3, the DNA is TGTGCCACCAGTGATAGGCTAGCGGGACTGTATCGGGACTACGAGCAGTACTTC. Its translation is CATSDRLAGLYRDYEQYF.

The rearrangement links TRBV20-1 to TRBJ2-7; 7 bases are a match to TRBD2. Trimming at V came to 6 bases and at J to 2 bases, leaving 10 bases not matched to a gene. Germline V gene data show CDR1 as DFQATT and CDR2 as SNEGSKA (reference sequence). There are 14 residues in the CDR3. The CDR3 DNA is TGCAGTGCCCGCTCGCGCGGGGGTACCTACGAGCAGTACTTC. Translated, it gives CSARSRGGTYEQYF.

This clonotype was seen a handful of times. The J gene is TRBJ1-6, the V gene TRBV28, with TRBD1 as a possible D gene (5 bases). Germline V gene sequence: CDR1 MDHEN, CDR2 SYDVKM. This CDR3 region has 17 residues. V was shortened by 5 bases and J by 7 bases, with 21 bases between the two germline ends. The CDR3 protein is CASSGPGRSIKNSPLHF. The CDR3 bases are TGTGCCAGCAGTGGACCGGGACGCTCAATAAAAAATTCACCCCTCCACTTT.

A few counts support this clonotype. The chain recombines TRBV6-5 with TRBJ1-3; 7 bases fit TRBD1. The V and J ends lost 6 bases and 3 bases, in that order; junction bases with no gene match: 5. Germline-derived CDR1 and CDR2 are MNHEY and SVGAGI. The CDR3 runs to 14 residues. CDR3 DNA sequence: TGTGCCAGCAGGGCGGGACAGATTGGAAACACCATATATTTT. The encoded protein is CASRAGQIGNTIYF.

In its sample, this clonotype was seen many times. The chain joins TRBV7-2 to TRBJ2-1; D is unresolved. Germline lookup yields CDR1 SGHTA and CDR2 FQGNSA. This CDR3 comprises 13 residues. Trimming took off 5 bases at V and 11 bases at J, with 16 bases between the two ends. CDR3 nucleotides: TGTGCCAGCAGCGCCCAGCGACCCCTCCAGCAGTTCTTC. Translating gives CASSAQRPLQQFF.

This rearrangement joins TRBV5-4 to TRBJ2-6; the D gene is possibly TRBD1 (6 bases). Germline CDR1 SGHNT, CDR2 YYREEE (reference sequence). Between the trimmed V and J ends, which lost 4 bases and 0 bases, there was a span of 23 bases. This CDR3 is 20 amino acids long. CDR3 DNA: TGTGCCAGCAGCCAATTTCAAACAGCTCAGGGGAACTCTGGGGCCAACGTCCTGACTTTC. As protein: CASSQFQTAQGNSGANVLTF.

V usage is TRBV10-2 and J usage is TRBJ2-5; unclear D gene. The CDR3 is made up of 13 amino acids. V lost 4 bases to trimming and J lost 1 base, with 7 bases between them. CDR1 WSHSY and CDR2 SAAADI come from the germline V gene. Here the CDR3 DNA reads TGCGCCAGCAGTGCGCACCTCCAAGAGACCCAGTACTTC. This translates into CASSAHLQETQYF.

The rearrangement links TRBV9 to TRBJ2-7, with 9 bases identical to TRBD1. The CDR3 is made up of 15 amino acids. The junction had 2 bases not matched to a gene; V was cut back by 0 bases and J by 1 base. Germline CDR1 is SGDLS and CDR2 is YYNGEE. CDR3 region: CASSVAGTGSYEQYF. Here the CDR3 DNA reads TGTGCCAGCAGCGTAGCAGGGACAGGGTCCTACGAGCAGTACTTC.

This clonotype was detected many times. The chain employs TRBV10-2 and TRBJ2-7, with D perhaps TRBD1 (5 bases). Germline V gene lookup returns CDR1 WSHSY and CDR2 SAAADI. The CDR3 runs 13 residues. Trimming stripped 8 bases from V and 7 bases from J, with 18 bases between. CDR3 in DNA: TGCGCCAGCGCCCTTAGGGGCCAAGGAGAGCAGTACTTC. Residues: CASALRGQGEQYF.

The chain is built from TRBV6-2 or TRBV6-3 and TRBJ2-3; D not certain. V lost 0 bases, J lost 0 bases, and 4 bases lay in between. This CDR3 region has 14 residues. Germline V gives CDR1 MNHEY, CDR2 SVGEGT. The CDR3 coding sequence is TGTGCCAGCAGTTACTCGTTCAGCACAGATACGCAGTATTTT. Its translation: CASSYSFSTDTQYF.

This rearrangement joins TRBV9 to TRBJ2-7, with TRBD1 identical over 10 bases. The CDR3 has 16 residues. V lost 4 bases, J lost 5 bases, and 12 bases stayed unmatched. Germline V CDR1 and CDR2: SGDLS, YYNGEE. Here the CDR3 reads CASSPPGTGVTNEQYF. In nucleotides, the CDR3 is TGTGCCAGCAGCCCACCCGGGACAGGGGTTACCAACGAGCAGTACTTC. Together with reference TRBV9 and TRBJ2-7, the CDR3 gives the full variable domain: DSGVTQTPKHLITATGQRVTLRCSPRSGDLSVYWYQQSLDQGLQFLIQYYNGEERAKGNILERFSAQQFPDLHSELNLSSLELGDSALYFCASSPPGTGVTNEQYFGPGTRLTVT.

This clonotype was counted many times. This chain links TRBV7-9 with TRBJ1-2, with 9 bases that match TRBD1. This CDR3 has 15 amino acids. Germline values: CDR1 SEHNR, CDR2 FQNEAQ (reference sequence). The V and J ends lost 4 bases and 6 bases, in that order; junction bases with no gene match: 9. The CDR3, as DNA: TGTGCCAGCAGCTATTCGGGACAGGGTTTAGATGGCTACACCTTC. It encodes CASSYSGQGLDGYTF.

V gene TRBV7-9 combines with J gene TRBJ1-2, with D tentatively TRBD1 (6 bases). The CDR3 has 15 residues. Germline CDR1 and CDR2: SEHNR and FQNEAQ (reference sequence). Trimming took 4 bases from V and 2 from J, leaving 14 bases between them. CDR3 sequence (DNA): TGTGCCAGCAGCTCGAGACAGGACGAAAACTATGGCTACACCTTC. Translated, it gives CASSSRQDENYGYTF.

This clonotype was counted between two and nine times. This chain links TRBV28 with TRBJ2-7; tentatively, D is TRBD1 or TRBD2 (7 bases each). The germline gives CDR1 MDHEN, CDR2 SYDVKM. The germline V and J ends were trimmed by 3 bases and 2 bases, with 20 bases remaining between them. There are 17 residues in the CDR3. The CDR3 region is CASSFYQGGGKTYEQYF. The CDR3 DNA reads TGTGCCAGCAGTTTTTATCAGGGGGGGGGGAAAACCTACGAGCAGTACTTC.

This clonotype was seen more than once but under ten times. This rearrangement joins TRBV6-2 or TRBV6-3 to TRBJ2-5; no firm D call. The CDR3 covers 13 residues. The V gene's germline CDR1 is MNHEY and CDR2 SVGEGT. V lost 6 bases and J lost 6, with 14 bases in between. The DNA for the CDR3 is TGTGCCAGCAGGGCCCCTTTCACCAAGACCCAGTACTTC. This codes for CASRAPFTKTQYF.

This clonotype came up many times. The chain combines TRBV6-1 with TRBJ2-5; no clear D gene. The CDR3 has 13 residues. The V end lost 7 bases, the J end lost 8 bases, and 17 bases lay between the germline ends. Germline V lookup: CDR1 MNHNS, CDR2 SASEGT. As DNA, the CDR3 is TGTGCCAGCAAAGAAAGGCAGATTAGAACCCAGTACTTC. Translating it yields CASKERQIRTQYF.

The rearrangement uses TRBV9 and TRBJ2-3; 12 nucleotides align to TRBD2. Germline V CDR1 and CDR2: SGDLS, YYNGEE. This CDR3 spans 16 amino acids. The V segment lost 4 bases and the J segment 0 bases; nucleotides outside the gene matches: 3. As DNA, the CDR3 is TGTGCCAGCAGCCGAGGGACTAGCGGGAGCACAGATACGCAGTATTTT. It yields the protein CASSRGTSGSTDTQYF.

The V call is TRBV20-1, the J call TRBJ2-7; TRBD2 matches 10 bases. The CDR3 consists of 14 residues. From germline, CDR1 is DFQATT and CDR2 SNEGSKA (reference sequence). J gave up 3 bases and V 4 bases, and 6 bases lay outside the gene matches. CDR3 bases: TGCAGTGCTACTAGCGGGAGAGATCTCTACGAGCAGTACTTC. This gives the protein CSATSGRDLYEQYF.

A few counts support this clonotype. The V gene is TRBV5-1, the J gene TRBJ2-2; possibly TRBD1 for D (6 bases). V lost 4 bases and J lost 8, with 15 bases in between. The CDR3 totals 14 residues. Germline CDR1 is SGHRS and CDR2 is YFSETQ. The DNA for the CDR3 is TGCGCCAGCAGCCCAGGGGCTGCCGGGGGGGAGCTGTTTTTT. This encodes CASSPGAAGGELFF.

This clonotype has a count of ten or more. V is TRBV29-1 and J is TRBJ2-1; 8 nucleotides line up with TRBD1. The CDR3 is made up of 12 amino acids. The germline CDR1 and CDR2 sequences are SQVTM and ANQGSEA. The trim removed 7 bases at V and 10 bases at J, leaving 9 bases unmatched. The CDR3 reads CSGAQGAGEQFF. In nucleotides, the CDR3 is TGCAGCGGAGCCCAGGGGGCGGGGGAGCAGTTCTTC.

V gene TRBV6-2 or TRBV6-3 combines with J gene TRBJ1-1; 8 positions agree with TRBD1. V lost 6 bases to trimming and J lost 5 bases; unmatched junction nucleotides: 11. The CDR3 totals 15 residues. Per the germline V gene, CDR1 is MNHEY and CDR2 is SVGEGT. The CDR3: CASSLEDRGDTEAFF. The CDR3 DNA sequence: TGTGCCAGCAGCCTGGAAGACAGGGGAGATACTGAAGCTTTCTTT.

Worth noting for this clonotype: Just one base apart from a much larger clone, this may be a read error. This chain connects TRBV7-2 to TRBJ2-2, with D possibly being TRBD1 or TRBD2 (6 bases each). In germline, CDR1 is SGHTA, CDR2 FQGNSA. This CDR3 has 15 residues. The CDR3 sequence: CASSLGHANTGGLFF. Here the CDR3 DNA reads TGTGCCAGCAGCTTGGGACACGCGAACACCGGGGGGCTGTTTTTT.

The table lists this clonotype with many counts. The V call is TRBV6-5, the J call TRBJ2-1; 8 bases are a match to TRBD2. CDR1 and CDR2 from the germline V gene are MNHEY and SVGAGI. CDR3 length equals 14 residues. V gave up 6 bases and J gave up 4 bases; unmatched junction bases: 5. CDR3 coding DNA: TGTGCCAGCAGACTACTAGCGGTTTACAATGAGCAGTTCTTC. Translation: CASRLLAVYNEQFF.

Concerning this clonotype: A read error may be the cause here, since a much bigger clone is one base away. The chain uses TRBV5-8 and TRBJ2-7, with D perhaps given as TRBD1 or TRBD2 (5 bases each). This CDR3 is 15 amino acids long. In germline, CDR1 is SGHTS, CDR2 YDEGEE. DNA of the CDR3: TGTGCCAGCAGCCAAGCGGCAGGGTTCTCCTGCGAGCAGTACTTC. Protein sequence: CASSQAAGFSCEQYF.

This chain uses TRBV2 with TRBJ2-5; D unresolved. The CDR3 sequence is 14 residues long. Per the germline V gene, CDR1 is SNHLY and CDR2 is FYNNEI. The V gene lost 2 bases and the J gene lost 5 bases, with 12 bases spanning the gap. The CDR3 DNA sequence: TGTGCCAGCAGTGAAAGAGCTCAGAGGGAGACCCAGTACTTC. This gives the protein CASSERAQRETQYF.

The chain recombines TRBV7-2 with TRBJ2-1; D not certain. Trimming stripped 5 bases from V and 10 bases from J, with 18 bases between. CDR3 length: 14 residues. The germline V gene has CDR1 SGHTA and CDR2 FQGNSA. Here the CDR3 DNA reads TGTGCCAGCAGCATAAGGCTGGGTTGCTACGAGCAGTTCTTC. This sequence encodes CASSIRLGCYEQFF.

This clonotype has a count of ten or more. This chain joins TRBV7-3 and TRBJ2-3, with 11 bases lining up with TRBD2. Losses at the gene ends were 2 bases for V and 4 bases for J; bases not matched to a gene: 5. CDR3 size: 16 residues. Germline CDR1 reads SGHTA; CDR2 reads FQGTGA. Here the CDR3 reads CASSLGSSGRSDTQYF. CDR3 sequence (DNA): TGTGCCAGCAGCTTAGGCTCTAGCGGGAGGTCAGATACGCAGTATTTT.

This clonotype was seen only a few times. This sequence joins TRBV18 and TRBJ2-1; D not certain. Trimming cost V 4 bases and J 8 bases, with 12 bases left between them. Per germline, CDR1 KGHSH and CDR2 LQKENI. There are 13 residues in the CDR3. The CDR3 bases are TGTGCCAGCTCACTTTCCGTCGGGCATGAGCAGTTCTTC. This gives the protein CASSLSVGHEQFF.

This clonotype has ten or more counts. The chain links TRBV20-1 to TRBJ1-1; no definite D call. The V gene lost 2 bases and the J gene lost 0 bases, with 1 base spanning the gap. Germline CDR1 DFQATT, CDR2 SNEGSKA (reference sequence). The length of the CDR3 is 11 residues. This CDR3 is CSARLNTEAFF. The DNA for the CDR3 is TGCAGTGCTAGATTGAACACTGAAGCTTTCTTT.